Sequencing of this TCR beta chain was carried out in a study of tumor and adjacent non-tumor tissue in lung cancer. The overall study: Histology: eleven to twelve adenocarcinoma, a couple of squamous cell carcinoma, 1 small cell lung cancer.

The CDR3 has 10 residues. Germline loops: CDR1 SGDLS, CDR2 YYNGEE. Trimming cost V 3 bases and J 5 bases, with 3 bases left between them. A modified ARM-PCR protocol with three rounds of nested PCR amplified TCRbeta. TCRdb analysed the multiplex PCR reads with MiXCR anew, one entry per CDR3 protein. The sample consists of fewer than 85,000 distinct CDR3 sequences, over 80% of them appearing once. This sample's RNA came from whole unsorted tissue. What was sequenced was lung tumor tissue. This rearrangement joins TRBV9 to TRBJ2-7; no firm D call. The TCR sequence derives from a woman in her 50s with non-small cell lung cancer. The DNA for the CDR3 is TGTGCCAGCAGCGGCGACGAGCAGTACTTC. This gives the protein CASSGDEQYF. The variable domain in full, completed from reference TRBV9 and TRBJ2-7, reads DSGVTQTPKHLITATGQRVTLRCSPRSGDLSVYWYQQSLDQGLQFLIQYYNGEERAKGNILERFSAQQFPDLHSELNLSSLELGDSALYFCASSGDEQYFGPGTRLTVT.